The 12 T cell receptor beta chains below all came from one sample that was sequenced in a study of graft-versus-host responses after intestinal transplantation. These TCRs are of unknown antigen specificity. The data were produced by immunoSEQ multiplex PCR, yet TCRdb's version contains in-frame clones alone and is incomplete. Among 65,000 to 100,000 clones listed, under 95% were seen once. The sequenced sample was unstimulated CD8+ T cells sorted from spleen or lymph node cells, obtained before transplant. These receptors came from a human donor who was the organ donor for an intestinal transplant.

The chain combines TRBV21-1 with TRBJ2-7; the table gives TRBD1 as D, unverified against the DNA. TRBV21-1 is a pseudogene. CDR3 length: 19 amino acids. The CDR3 protein is CASSNIRDRGQGLSYEQYF. DNA for the CDR3: TGTGCCAGCAGCAATATTAGAGACAGGGGGCAGGGTTTGTCCTACGAGCAGTACTTC.

The chain employs TRBV6-8 and TRBJ2-7; maybe TRBD2 (6 bases). The V gene lost 7 bases and the J gene lost 0 bases, with 10 bases spanning the gap. The length of the CDR3 is 13 residues. In germline, CDR1 is MNHGY, CDR2 SAAAGT. The chain's CDR3 is CASKAGTSYEQYF. The CDR3 nucleotides read TGTGCCAGCAAGGCGGGGACCTCCTACGAGCAGTACTTC.

This chain uses TRBV5-1 with TRBJ1-1; D is unresolved. The CDR3 is 13 residues long. Germline values: CDR1 SGHRS, CDR2 YFSETQ. With 0 bases removed from V and 11 bases from J, the gap between germline ends came to 14 bases. The CDR3 coding sequence is TGCGCCAGCAGCTTGGCGTCAGGCACTCCCGCTTTCTTT. Its protein is CASSLASGTPAFF.

The chain couples TRBV7-2 to TRBJ1-2, with 9 bases identical to TRBD1. The germline CDR1 and CDR2 sequences are SGHTA and FQGNSA. The CDR3 totals 16 residues. The V gene end was trimmed by 5 bases and the J gene end by 4 bases; junction bases not matched to a gene: 11. The CDR3 reads CASSPWTGAASYGYTF. For the CDR3, the DNA is TGTGCCAGCAGCCCTTGGACAGGGGCCGCGTCCTATGGCTACACCTTC. Supplemented by reference TRBV7-2 and TRBJ1-2, the full variable domain reads GAGVSQSPSNKVTEKGKDVELRCDPISGHTALYWYRQSLGQGLEFLIYFQGNSAPDKSGLPSDRFSAERTGGSVSTLTIQRTQQEDSAVYLCASSPWTGAASYGYTFGSGTRLTVV.

The chain carries TRBV10-1 and TRBJ2-5; no firm D call. The CDR3 spans 14 residues. Germline V gene lookup returns CDR1 WNHNN and CDR2 SYGVQD (reference sequence). The V end was cut by 6 bases, the J end by 5 bases, with 16 bases between. Here the CDR3 DNA reads TGCGCCAGCAGATGCGCACCTCAACAGGAGACCCAGTACTTC. This translates into CASRCAPQQETQYF.

The chain is built from TRBV4-1 and TRBJ2-3; TRBD1 might be the D (6 bases). CDR3 length: 14 residues. With 1 base removed from V and 2 bases from J, the gap between germline ends came to 7 bases. The V gene's germline CDR1 is MGHRA and CDR2 YSYEKL. CDR3 loop: CASSQGQDTDTQYF. DNA of the CDR3: TGCGCCAGCAGCCAAGGACAGGACACAGATACGCAGTATTTT.

J is TRBJ2-1 and V is TRBV5-8, with a possible D match to TRBD2 (6 bases). The CDR3 loop spans 15 amino acids. Germline V lookup: CDR1 SGHTS, CDR2 YDEGEE. V lost 2 bases to trimming and J lost 0 bases, with 9 bases between them. The CDR3 DNA sequence: TGTGCCAGCAGCTTTGGGGGGAGCTCCTACAATGAGCAGTTCTTC. It specifies CASSFGGSSYNEQFF.

The V gene is TRBV27, the J gene TRBJ2-1; D might be TRBD1 (5 bases). CDR3 length: 15 residues. Germline lookup yields CDR1 MNHEY and CDR2 SMNVEV (reference sequence). V lost 4 bases to trimming and J lost 4 bases, with 14 bases between them. CDR3: CASSSNTGGYNEQFF. In DNA, the CDR3 is TGTGCCAGCAGTTCCAATACAGGCGGTTACAATGAGCAGTTCTTC.

The chain employs TRBV4-2 and TRBJ1-2; no clear D gene. CDR3 length equals 14 residues. Trimming stripped 3 bases from V and 5 bases from J, with 13 bases between. Germline V gene lookup returns CDR1 LGHNA and CDR2 YNFKEQ. DNA of the CDR3: TGTGCCAGCAGCCACATGATTAAGAGATATGGCTACACCTTC. This sequence encodes CASSHMIKRYGYTF.

This clone came up once. In nucleotides, the CDR3 is TGTGCCAGCAGTACCGGGGAGAGCTATGGCTACACCTTC. This encodes CASSTGESYGYTF. The rearrangement joins TRBV11-1 to TRBJ1-2; D remains unclear. Germline V lookup: CDR1 SGHAT, CDR2 FQDESV (reference sequence). There are 13 residues in the CDR3. The V gene lost 6 bases and the J gene lost 4 bases, with 12 bases spanning the gap.

The V gene is TRBV4-1, the J gene TRBJ2-7; 7 positions match TRBD1. Trimming cost V 0 bases and J 2 bases; bases outside gene matches: 1. The CDR3 consists of 14 residues. CDR1 is MGHRA and CDR2 is YSYEKL in the germline V gene. The CDR3, as DNA: TGCGCCAGCAGCCAAGAACAGGGGACCTACGAGCAGTACTTC. This codes for CASSQEQGTYEQYF.

The chain combines TRBV27 with TRBJ2-7; TRBD1 aligns across 8 bases. Germline CDR1 MNHEY, CDR2 SMNVEV (reference sequence). This CDR3 is built from 13 residues. The junction had 2 bases not matched to a gene; V was cut back by 6 bases and J by 1 base. The CDR3 sequence: CASSTGGSYEQYF. DNA for the CDR3: TGTGCCAGCAGCACAGGGGGTTCCTACGAGCAGTACTTC.